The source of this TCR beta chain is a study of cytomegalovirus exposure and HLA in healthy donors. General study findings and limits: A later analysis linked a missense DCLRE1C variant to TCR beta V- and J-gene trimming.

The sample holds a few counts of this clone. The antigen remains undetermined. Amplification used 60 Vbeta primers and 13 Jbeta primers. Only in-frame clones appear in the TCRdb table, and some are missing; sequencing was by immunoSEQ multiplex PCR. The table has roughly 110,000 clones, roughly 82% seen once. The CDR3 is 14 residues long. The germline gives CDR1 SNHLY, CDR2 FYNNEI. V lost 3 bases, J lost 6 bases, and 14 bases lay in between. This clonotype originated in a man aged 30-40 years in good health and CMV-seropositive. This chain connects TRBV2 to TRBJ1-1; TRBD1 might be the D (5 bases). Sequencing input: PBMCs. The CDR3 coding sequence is TGTGCCAGCAGTGACCGCAGGGAATCCTCTGAAGCTTTCTTT. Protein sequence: CASSDRRESSEAFF.